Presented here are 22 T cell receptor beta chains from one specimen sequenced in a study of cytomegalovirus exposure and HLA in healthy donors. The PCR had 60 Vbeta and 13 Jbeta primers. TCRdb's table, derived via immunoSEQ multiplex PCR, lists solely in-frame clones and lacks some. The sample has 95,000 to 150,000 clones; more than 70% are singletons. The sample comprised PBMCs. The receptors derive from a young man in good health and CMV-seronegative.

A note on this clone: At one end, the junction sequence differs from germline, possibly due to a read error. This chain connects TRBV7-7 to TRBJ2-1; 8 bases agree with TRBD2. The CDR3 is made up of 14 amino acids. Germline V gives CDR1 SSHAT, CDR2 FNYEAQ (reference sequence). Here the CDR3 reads CASSQGLAMYEQFF. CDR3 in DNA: TGTGCTAGCAGCCAAGGACTAGCTATGTATGAGCAGTTCTTC.

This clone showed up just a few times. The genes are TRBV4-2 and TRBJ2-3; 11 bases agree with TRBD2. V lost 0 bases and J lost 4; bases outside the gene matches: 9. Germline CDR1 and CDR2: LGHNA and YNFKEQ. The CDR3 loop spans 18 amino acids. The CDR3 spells CASSQESLLAGDPDTQYF. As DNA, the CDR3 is TGTGCCAGCAGCCAAGAGAGCCTACTAGCGGGGGACCCAGATACGCAGTATTTT.

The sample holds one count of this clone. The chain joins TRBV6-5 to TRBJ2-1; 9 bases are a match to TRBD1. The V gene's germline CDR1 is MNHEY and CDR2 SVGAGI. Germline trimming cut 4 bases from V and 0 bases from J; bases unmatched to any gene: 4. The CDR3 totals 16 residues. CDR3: CASSSLDRGSYNEQFF. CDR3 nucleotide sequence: TGTGCCAGCAGTTCCCTGGACAGGGGCTCCTACAATGAGCAGTTCTTC.

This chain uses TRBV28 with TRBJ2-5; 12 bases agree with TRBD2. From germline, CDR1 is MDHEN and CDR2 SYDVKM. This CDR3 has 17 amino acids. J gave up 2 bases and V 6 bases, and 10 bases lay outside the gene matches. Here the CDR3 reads CASSPRTSGVPQETQYF. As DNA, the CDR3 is TGTGCCAGCAGCCCCAGGACTAGCGGGGTCCCACAAGAGACCCAGTACTTC.

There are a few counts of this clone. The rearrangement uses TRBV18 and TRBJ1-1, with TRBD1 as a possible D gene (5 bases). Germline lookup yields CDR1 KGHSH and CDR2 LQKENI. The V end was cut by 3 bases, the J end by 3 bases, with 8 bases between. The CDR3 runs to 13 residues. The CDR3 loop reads CASSPPRDTEAFF. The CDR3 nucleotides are TGTGCCAGCTCACCTCCCAGGGACACTGAAGCTTTCTTT. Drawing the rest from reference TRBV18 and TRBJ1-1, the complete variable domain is NAGVMQNPRHLVRRRGQEARLRCSPMKGHSHVYWYRQLPEEGLKFMVYLQKENIIDESGMPKERFSAEFPKEGPSILRIQQVVRGDSAAYFCASSPPRDTEAFFGQGTRLTVV.

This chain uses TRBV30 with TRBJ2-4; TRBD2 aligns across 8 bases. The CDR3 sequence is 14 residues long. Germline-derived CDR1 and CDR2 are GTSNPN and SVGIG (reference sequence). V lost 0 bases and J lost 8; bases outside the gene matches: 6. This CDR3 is CAWSVRGGGDIQYF. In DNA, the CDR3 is TGTGCCTGGAGTGTACGGGGGGGCGGAGACATTCAGTACTTC. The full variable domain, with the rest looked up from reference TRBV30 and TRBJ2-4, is SQTIHQWPATLVQPVGSPLSLECTVEGTSNPNLYWYRQAAGRGLQLLFYSVGIGQISSEVPQNLSASRPQDRQFILSSKKLLLSDSGFYLCAWSVRGGGDIQYFGAGTRLSVL.

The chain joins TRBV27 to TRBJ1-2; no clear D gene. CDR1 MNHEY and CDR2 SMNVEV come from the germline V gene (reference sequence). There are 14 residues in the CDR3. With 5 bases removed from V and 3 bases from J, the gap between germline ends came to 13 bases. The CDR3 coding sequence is TGTGCCAGCAGTCCCACCCGGCGGGACTATGGCTACACCTTC. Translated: CASSPTRRDYGYTF.

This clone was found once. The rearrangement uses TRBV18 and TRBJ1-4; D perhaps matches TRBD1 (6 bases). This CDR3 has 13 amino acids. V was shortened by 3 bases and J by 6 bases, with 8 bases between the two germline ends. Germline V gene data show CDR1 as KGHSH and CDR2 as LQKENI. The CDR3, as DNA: TGTGCCAGCTCACCGGCAGGGGATGAAAAACTGTTTTTT. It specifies CASSPAGDEKLFF.

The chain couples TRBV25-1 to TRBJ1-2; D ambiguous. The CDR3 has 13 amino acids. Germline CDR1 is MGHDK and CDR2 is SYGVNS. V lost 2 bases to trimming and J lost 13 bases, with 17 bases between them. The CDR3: CASSEEYPESCTF. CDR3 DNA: TGTGCCAGCAGTGAAGAATACCCGGAGAGCTGCACCTTC.

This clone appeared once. The CDR3 DNA is TGCGCCAGCAGTGGAGAGATCACAGGGTACAGGACAACTAACTATGGCTACACCTTC. It codes for CASSGEITGYRTTNYGYTF. This chain joins TRBV10-2 and TRBJ1-2, with D tentatively TRBD1 (6 bases). Trimming took off 4 bases at V and 0 bases at J, with 24 bases between the two ends. Germline lookup yields CDR1 WSHSY and CDR2 SAAADI. The CDR3 sequence is 19 residues long.

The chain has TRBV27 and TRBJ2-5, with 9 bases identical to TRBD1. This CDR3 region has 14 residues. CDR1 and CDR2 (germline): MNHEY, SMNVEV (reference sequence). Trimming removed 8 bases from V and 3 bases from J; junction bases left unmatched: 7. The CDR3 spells CASGTGMVEETQYF. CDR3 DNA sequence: TGTGCCAGCGGGACAGGGATGGTTGAAGAGACCCAGTACTTC.

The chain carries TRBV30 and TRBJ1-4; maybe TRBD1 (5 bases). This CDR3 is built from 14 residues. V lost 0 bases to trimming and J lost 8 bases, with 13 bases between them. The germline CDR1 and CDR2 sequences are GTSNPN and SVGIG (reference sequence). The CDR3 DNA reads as TGTGCCTGGAGTGTAAGGGGAAGAGGAGAAAAACTGTTTTTT. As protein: CAWSVRGRGEKLFF.

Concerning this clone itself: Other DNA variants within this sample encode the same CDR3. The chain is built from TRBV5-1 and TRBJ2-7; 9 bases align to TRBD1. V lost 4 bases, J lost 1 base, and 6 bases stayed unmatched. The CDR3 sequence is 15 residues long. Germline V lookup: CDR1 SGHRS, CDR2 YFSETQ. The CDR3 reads CASSLGQGFSYEQYF. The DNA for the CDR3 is TGCGCCAGCAGCCTGGGACAGGGTTTTTCCTACGAGCAGTACTTC.

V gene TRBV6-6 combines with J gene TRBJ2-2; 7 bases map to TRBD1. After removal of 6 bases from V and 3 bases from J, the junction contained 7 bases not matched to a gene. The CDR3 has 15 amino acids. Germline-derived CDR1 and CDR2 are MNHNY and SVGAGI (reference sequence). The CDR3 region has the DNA TGTGCCAGCAGGCAGATGGACAGGTACACCGGGGAGCTGTTTTTT. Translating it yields CASRQMDRYTGELFF.

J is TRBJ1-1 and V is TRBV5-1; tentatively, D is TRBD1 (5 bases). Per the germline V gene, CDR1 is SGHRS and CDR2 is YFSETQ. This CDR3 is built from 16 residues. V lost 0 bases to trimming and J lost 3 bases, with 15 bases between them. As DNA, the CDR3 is TGCGCCAGCAGCTTGGTTTCAGGGAGGATCGACACTGAAGCTTTCTTT. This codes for CASSLVSGRIDTEAFF.

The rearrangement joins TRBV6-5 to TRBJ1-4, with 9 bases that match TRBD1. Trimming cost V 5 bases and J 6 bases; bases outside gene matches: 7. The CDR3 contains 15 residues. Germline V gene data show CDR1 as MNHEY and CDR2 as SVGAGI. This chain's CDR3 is CASSQPRDRDEKLFF. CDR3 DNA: TGTGCCAGCAGTCAGCCTCGGGACAGGGATGAAAAACTGTTTTTT.

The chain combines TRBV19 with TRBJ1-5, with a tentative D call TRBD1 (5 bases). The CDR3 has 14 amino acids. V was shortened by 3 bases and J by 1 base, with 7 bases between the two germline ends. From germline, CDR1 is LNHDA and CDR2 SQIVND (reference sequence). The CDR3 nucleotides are TGTGCCAGTAGTATCAAGGGGAGCAATCAGCCCCAGCATTTT. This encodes CASSIKGSNQPQHF.

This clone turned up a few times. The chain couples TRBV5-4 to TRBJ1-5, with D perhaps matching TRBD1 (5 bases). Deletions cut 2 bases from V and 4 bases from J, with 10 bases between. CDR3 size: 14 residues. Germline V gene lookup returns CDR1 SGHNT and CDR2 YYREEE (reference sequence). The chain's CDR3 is CASSFFGGNQPQHF. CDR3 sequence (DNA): TGTGCCAGCAGCTTTTTCGGGGGGAATCAGCCCCAGCATTTT.

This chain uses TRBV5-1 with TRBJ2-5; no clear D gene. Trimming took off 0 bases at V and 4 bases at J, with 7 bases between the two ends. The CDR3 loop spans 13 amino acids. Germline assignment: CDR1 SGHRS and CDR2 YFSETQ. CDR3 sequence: CASSLAVRETQYF. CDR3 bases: TGCGCCAGCAGCTTGGCGGTGCGAGAGACCCAGTACTTC. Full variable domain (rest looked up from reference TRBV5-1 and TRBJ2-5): KAGVTQTPRYLIKTRGQQVTLSCSPISGHRSVSWYQQTPGQGLQFLFEYFSETQRNKGNFPGRFSGRQFSNSRSEMNVSTLELGDSALYLCASSLAVRETQYFGPGTRLLVL.

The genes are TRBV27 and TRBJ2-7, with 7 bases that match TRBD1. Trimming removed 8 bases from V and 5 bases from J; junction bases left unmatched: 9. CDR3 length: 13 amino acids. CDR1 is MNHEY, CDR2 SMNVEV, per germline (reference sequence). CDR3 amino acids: CASRINRGNEQYF. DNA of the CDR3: TGTGCCAGCCGAATAAACAGGGGTAACGAGCAGTACTTC.

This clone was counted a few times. The CDR3 reads CASSHQTGEYGYTF. In DNA, the CDR3 is TGCGCCAGCAGCCACCAAACAGGGGAATATGGCTACACCTTC. The V call is TRBV4-1, the J call TRBJ1-2; TRBD1 aligns across 7 bases. The CDR3 is 14 amino acids. Looked up from germline, CDR1 is MGHRA and CDR2 is YSYEKL. With 3 bases clipped from V and 5 bases from J, the junction kept 6 bases outside the gene matches.

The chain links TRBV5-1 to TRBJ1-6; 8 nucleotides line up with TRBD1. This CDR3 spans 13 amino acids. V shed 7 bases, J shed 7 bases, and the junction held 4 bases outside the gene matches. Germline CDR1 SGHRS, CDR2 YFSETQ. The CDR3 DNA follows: TGCGCCAGCTCGGGACAGGACAATTCACCCCTCCACTTT. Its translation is CASSGQDNSPLHF.